This T cell receptor beta chain was observed in a study of blood T cell repertoires in COVID-19. Study information: Samples representing acute and convalescent COVID-19 were sourced from the United States, Italy and Spain.

With V trimmed by 0 bases and J by 7 bases, 14 bases remained unmatched. The CDR3 is made up of 17 amino acids. Germline V CDR1 and CDR2: LGHDT, YNNKEL (reference sequence). Generated by immunoSEQ multiplex PCR, the TCRdb table keeps only in-frame clones and is missing some. The data contain more than 100,000 clones, over 70% of them singletons. This clone turned up a few times. Sequences were obtained from peripheral blood. The sequence came from a man between 70 and 80 years old with acute or convalescent COVID-19. The chain is built from TRBV3-1 (or the pseudogene TRBV3-2) and TRBJ1-1; 7 bases map to TRBD1. The CDR3 protein is CASSQDFDRADSYEAFF. Written as DNA, the CDR3 is TGTGCCAGCAGCCAAGATTTTGACAGGGCAGACTCTTATGAAGCTTTCTTT.